This T cell receptor (beta chain) was recorded in a study of T cells after yellow fever vaccination. Study findings and constraints: A large majority of primary-vaccination clones showed up again after the booster (about 96% CD4, about 90% CD8).

This clonotype has more than one count but fewer than ten. Its antigen is not known. TCRdb ran MiXCR on the 5' RACE reads and lists one entry per CDR3 protein. The table has a few hundred thousand distinct CDR3 sequences, approximately 4.5% seen once. The sequencing used PBMCs, collected 15 days after the yellow fever booster vaccination. The sequence was obtained from a man in his late teens or twenties who received the YFV17D yellow fever vaccine.

This chain's CDR3 is CASSLTVLSNSPLHF. The CDR3 DNA is TGTGCCAGCAGCCTCACAGTCCTCTCCAATTCACCCCTCCACTTT. V is TRBV3-1 and J is TRBJ1-6; D is unresolved. V lost 4 bases to trimming and J lost 7 bases, with 14 bases between them. CDR3 length equals 15 residues. The germline CDR1 and CDR2 sequences are LGHDT and YNNKEL (reference sequence).